This entry lists 17 T cell receptor beta chains sequenced from one sample in a study of shared clonotypes between healthy human individuals. Only in-frame clones appear in the TCRdb table, and some are missing; sequencing was by immunoSEQ multiplex PCR. Seen here are some 2,500,000 clones, 93% observed once, and the top ten hold about 0.34%. Sequencing used naive CD4+ T cells from PBMCs. Stated subset: CD45RA+ positively selected. Receptors originate from a man between 18 and 35 years old in good health. Some clones in this sample may be carry-over from other donors' samples.

With regard to this clone: The identical CDR3 is also encoded by other nucleotide sequences in the sample. The genes are TRBV5-1 and TRBJ1-4, with TRBD1 matching over 8 bases. V trimming: 4 bases; J trimming: 8 bases; junction bases outside the gene matches: 7. CDR1 is SGHRS, CDR2 YFSETQ, per germline. This CDR3 spans 14 amino acids. The CDR3 protein is CASSLGQGGEKLFF. Written as DNA, the CDR3 is TGCGCCAGCAGCCTTGGACAGGGAGGCGAAAAACTGTTTTTT.

The chain is built from TRBV30 and TRBJ1-2, with 9 bases identical to TRBD1. The germline V gene has CDR1 GTSNPN and CDR2 SVGIG (reference sequence). This CDR3 has 16 residues. After removal of 0 bases from V and 8 bases from J, the junction contained 13 bases not matched to a gene. The chain's CDR3 is CAWSVPGTGTLRGYTF. The CDR3 nucleotides are TGTGCCTGGAGTGTACCGGGGACAGGGACGCTCAGGGGCTACACCTTC. The complete variable domain, with remaining parts taken from reference TRBV30 and TRBJ1-2, reads SQTIHQWPATLVQPVGSPLSLECTVEGTSNPNLYWYRQAAGRGLQLLFYSVGIGQISSEVPQNLSASRPQDRQFILSSKKLLLSDSGFYLCAWSVPGTGTLRGYTFGSGTRLTVV.

This clone appeared once. The chain recombines TRBV27 with TRBJ1-5, with unresolved D. The germline CDR1 and CDR2 sequences are MNHEY and SMNVEV (reference sequence). The CDR3 consists of 15 residues. The V gene lost 1 base and the J gene lost 3 bases, with 10 bases spanning the gap. DNA of the CDR3: TGTGCCAGCAGTTTATGGGCCCTACCCAATCAGCCCCAGCATTTT. Translated: CASSLWALPNQPQHF.

For this clone: At one end, the junction sequence differs from germline, possibly due to a read error. J is TRBJ1-1 and V is TRBV7-9, with 12 positions matching TRBD1. Germline CDR1 reads SEHNR; CDR2 reads FQNEAQ (reference sequence). This CDR3 region has 16 residues. The CDR3 loop reads CASSRGQGALNAEAFF. The DNA for the CDR3 is TGTGCCAGCAGCAGGGGACAGGGGGCGCTGAACGCTGAAGCTTTCTTT.

The chain carries TRBV27 and TRBJ1-1; the D is unclear. Germline values: CDR1 MNHEY, CDR2 SMNVEV (reference sequence). The CDR3 is 12 residues long. V shed 8 bases and J shed 0 bases, with 7 bases lying between them. CDR3: CASGILNTEAFF. The DNA for the CDR3 is TGTGCCAGCGGGATACTGAACACTGAAGCTTTCTTT.

The CDR3 nucleotides read TGTGCCAGCTCACCGAGTCGACAGTACGAGCAGTACTTC. Amino acid sequence: CASSPSRQYEQYF. The J gene is TRBJ2-7, the V gene TRBV18; perhaps TRBD1 as D (5 bases). The CDR3 has 13 amino acids. Trimming removed 3 bases at V and 4 bases at J, with 10 bases between. Germline CDR1 reads KGHSH; CDR2 reads LQKENI.

The gene calls are TRBV6-1 and TRBJ2-2; D might be TRBD2 (5 bases). CDR1 and CDR2 from the germline V gene are MNHNS and SASEGT. The CDR3 is made up of 15 amino acids. Trimming took off 5 bases at V and 3 bases at J, with 13 bases between the two ends. The CDR3 nucleotides are TGTGCCAGCAGTAGGACTTACGGATACACCGGGGAGCTGTTTTTT. Its translation is CASSRTYGYTGELFF.

V is TRBV7-2 and J is TRBJ1-2; the match to TRBD1 covers 9 bases. The V gene end was trimmed by 0 bases and the J gene end by 3 bases; junction bases not matched to a gene: 14. The CDR3 covers 19 residues. Germline CDR1 is SGHTA and CDR2 is FQGNSA. In DNA form, the CDR3 reads TGTGCCAGCAGCTTAGCGCTGGGGACAGGGTCTGTCGGGGACTATGGCTACACCTTC. Translating it yields CASSLALGTGSVGDYGYTF.

The rearrangement uses TRBV4-1 and TRBJ1-4; maybe TRBD1 (6 bases). V lost 1 base and J 2 bases, leaving 17 bases between the germline ends. CDR3 length equals 18 residues. Germline V CDR1 and CDR2: MGHRA, YSYEKL. The CDR3 region is CASSQGWQGSGTNEKLFF. The CDR3 nucleotides read TGCGCCAGCAGCCAAGGGTGGCAGGGGTCGGGCACTAATGAAAAACTGTTTTTT.

V usage is TRBV5-4 and J usage is TRBJ2-1; TRBD1 matches 8 bases. The CDR3 sequence is 14 residues long. The germline gives CDR1 SGHNT, CDR2 YYREEE (reference sequence). J lost 7 bases, V lost 2 bases, and 5 bases had no gene match. DNA for the CDR3: TGTGCCAGCAGCTTTGTTTACAGGGGGAATGAGCAGTTCTTC. Translating it yields CASSFVYRGNEQFF.

This clone is a singleton in its sample. The chain joins TRBV28 to TRBJ2-7; D not resolved. Deletions cut 2 bases from V and 3 bases from J, with 8 bases between. The CDR3 contains 13 residues. CDR1 MDHEN and CDR2 SYDVKM come from the germline V gene. CDR3 sequence: CASSLRPNYEQYF. The DNA for the CDR3 is TGTGCCAGCAGTTTACGGCCGAACTACGAGCAGTACTTC.

This chain joins TRBV28 and TRBJ1-3; D not certain. This CDR3 is 14 amino acids long. The germline gives CDR1 MDHEN, CDR2 SYDVKM. V lost 1 base, J lost 1 base, and 5 bases lay in between. The CDR3 DNA reads as TGTGCCAGCAGTTTATCCAATTCTGGAAACACCATATATTTT. Its protein is CASSLSNSGNTIYF.

The V call is TRBV28, the J call TRBJ1-2; D is possibly TRBD1 (5 bases). Trimming left V 6 bases short and J 2 bases short, with 10 bases between. Per germline, CDR1 MDHEN and CDR2 SYDVKM. The CDR3 runs 13 residues. The CDR3 loop reads CASRPDSNYGYTF. The CDR3 DNA reads TGTGCCAGCAGGCCTGACAGCAACTATGGCTACACCTTC.

The V call is TRBV6-5, the J call TRBJ1-2, with TRBD1 matching 12 bases. The V gene's germline CDR1 is MNHEY and CDR2 SVGAGI. CDR3 length: 15 residues. V was clipped by 4 bases and J by 5 bases; unmatched bases: 5. In DNA form, the CDR3 reads TGTGCCAGCAGTTCCGAGGGACAGGGGGCTTATGGCTACACCTTC. This gives the protein CASSSEGQGAYGYTF.

J is TRBJ1-2 and V is TRBV10-2; possible D gene TRBD1, 5 bases. Germline loops: CDR1 WSHSY, CDR2 SAAADI. V gave up 0 bases and J gave up 8 bases, with 13 bases separating them. The CDR3 covers 14 residues. The CDR3 DNA follows: TGCGCCAGCAGTGAGTCCAGGACATCGACAGGCTACACCTTC. Its protein product is CASSESRTSTGYTF.

Comment on this clone: At the DNA level, this CDR3 is encoded by other sequences in the same sample as well. The V and J genes are TRBV6-5 and TRBJ2-2; no firm D call. Deletions cut 2 bases from V and 4 bases from J, with 2 bases between. CDR3 length: 12 amino acids. The V gene's germline CDR1 is MNHEY and CDR2 SVGAGI. The CDR3 here is CASSYATGELFF. The CDR3 bases are TGTGCCAGCAGTTACGCCACCGGGGAGCTGTTTTTT.

The CDR3 nucleotides are TGCGCCAGCAGCCAAAGGGCAGCACCGAACACCGGGGAGCTGTTTTTT. Protein: CASSQRAAPNTGELFF. The chain uses TRBV4-1 and TRBJ2-2; D not resolved. This CDR3 is 16 amino acids long. With 2 bases removed from V and 0 bases from J, the gap between germline ends came to 10 bases. From germline, CDR1 is MGHRA and CDR2 YSYEKL.